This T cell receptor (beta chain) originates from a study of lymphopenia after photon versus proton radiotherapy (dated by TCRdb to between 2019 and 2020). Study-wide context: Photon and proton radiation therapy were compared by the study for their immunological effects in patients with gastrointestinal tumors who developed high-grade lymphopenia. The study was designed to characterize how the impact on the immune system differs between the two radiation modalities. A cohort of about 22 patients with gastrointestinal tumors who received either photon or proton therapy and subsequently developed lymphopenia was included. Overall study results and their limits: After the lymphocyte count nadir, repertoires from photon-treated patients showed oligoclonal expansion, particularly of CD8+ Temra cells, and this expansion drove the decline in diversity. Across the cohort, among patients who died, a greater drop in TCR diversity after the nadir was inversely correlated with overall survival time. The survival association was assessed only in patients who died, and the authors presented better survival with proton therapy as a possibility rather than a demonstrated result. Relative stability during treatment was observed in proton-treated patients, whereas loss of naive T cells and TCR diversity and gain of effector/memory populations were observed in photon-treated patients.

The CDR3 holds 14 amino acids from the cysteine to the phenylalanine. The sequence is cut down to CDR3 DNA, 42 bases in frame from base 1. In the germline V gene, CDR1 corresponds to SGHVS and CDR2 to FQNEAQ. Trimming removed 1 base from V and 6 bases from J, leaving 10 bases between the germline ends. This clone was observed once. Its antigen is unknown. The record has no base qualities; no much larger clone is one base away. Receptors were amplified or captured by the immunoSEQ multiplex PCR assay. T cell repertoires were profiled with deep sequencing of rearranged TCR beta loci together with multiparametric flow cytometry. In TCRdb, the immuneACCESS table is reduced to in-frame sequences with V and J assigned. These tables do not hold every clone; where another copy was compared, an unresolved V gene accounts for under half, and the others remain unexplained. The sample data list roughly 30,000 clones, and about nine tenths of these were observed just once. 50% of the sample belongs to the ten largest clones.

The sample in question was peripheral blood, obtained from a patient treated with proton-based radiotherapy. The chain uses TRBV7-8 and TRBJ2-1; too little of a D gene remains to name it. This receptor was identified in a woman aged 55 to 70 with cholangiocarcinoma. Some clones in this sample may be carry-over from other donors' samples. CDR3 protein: CASSLGDPRNEQFF. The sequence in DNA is TGTGCCAGCAGCTTAGGGGATCCGCGCAATGAGCAGTTCTTC.